Sequencing of this TCR beta chain was carried out in a study of T-cell reconstitution after alpha-beta-depleted transplantation in children. V was trimmed by 7 bases and J by 0 bases, leaving 13 bases between them. The CDR3 covers 14 residues. The germline gives CDR1 MDHEN, CDR2 SYDVKM. This clonotype has ten or more counts. Preparing the TCRbeta library involved the use of unique molecular identifiers. TCRdb re-analysed the PCR reads in MiXCR, keeping a single row per CDR3 protein. The sample has 80,000 to 95,000 distinct CDR3 sequences, 7% to 10% seen once; the top ten hold more than 6.5%. Source: PBMCs from the stem cell graft donor, taken from the stem cell graft. This sequence joins TRBV28 and TRBJ2-7; D possibly corresponds to TRBD2 (6 bases). The sequence was collected from a human donor who donated a stem cell graft to a child with congenital amegakaryocytic thrombocytopenia. For the CDR3, the DNA is TGTGCCAGCATGCCTGCGGGGAACTCCTACGAGCAGTACTTC. It codes for CASMPAGNSYEQYF.